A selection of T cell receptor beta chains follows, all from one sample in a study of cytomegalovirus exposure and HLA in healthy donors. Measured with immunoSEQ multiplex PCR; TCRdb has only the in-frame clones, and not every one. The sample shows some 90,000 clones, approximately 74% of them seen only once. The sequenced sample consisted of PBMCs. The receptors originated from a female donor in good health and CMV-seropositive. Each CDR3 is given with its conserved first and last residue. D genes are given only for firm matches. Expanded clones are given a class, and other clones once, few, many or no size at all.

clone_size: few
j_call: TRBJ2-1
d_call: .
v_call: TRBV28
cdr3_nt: TGTGCCAGCAGTTTGTCCGGGAGCCGTGAGCAGTTCTTC
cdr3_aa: CASSLSGSREQFF

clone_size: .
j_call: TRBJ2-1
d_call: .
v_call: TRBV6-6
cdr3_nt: TGTGCCAGCAGTTACCCCTCAGGGGAGAATGAGCAGTTCTTC
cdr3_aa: CASSYPSGENEQFF

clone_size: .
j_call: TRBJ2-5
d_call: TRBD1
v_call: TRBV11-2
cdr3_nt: TGTGCCAGCAGCTTAGGGGGACAGCGTCAAGAGACCCAGTACTTC
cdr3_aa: CASSLGGQRQETQYF

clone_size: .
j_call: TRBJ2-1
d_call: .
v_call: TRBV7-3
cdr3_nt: TGTGCCAGCAGCCAGGAGCAAGCGGAGTTCCATGAGCAGTTCTTC
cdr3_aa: CASSQEQAEFHEQFF

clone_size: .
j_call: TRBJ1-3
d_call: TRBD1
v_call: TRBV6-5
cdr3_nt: TGTGCCAGCAGTTACGGGCAGGGGGGCATAGACACCATATATTTT
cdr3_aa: CASSYGQGGIDTIYF

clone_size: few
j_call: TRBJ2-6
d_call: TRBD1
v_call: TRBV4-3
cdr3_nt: TGCGCCAGCAGCCAAGGACAGGGCGGGGCCAACGTCCTGACTTTC
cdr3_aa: CASSQGQGGANVLTF

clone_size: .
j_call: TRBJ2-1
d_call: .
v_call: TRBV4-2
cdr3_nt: TGTGCCAGCAGCCTCCAAGTGGTAGGGGCAGGGTACAATGAGCAGTTCTTC
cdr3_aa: CASSLQVVGAGYNEQFF

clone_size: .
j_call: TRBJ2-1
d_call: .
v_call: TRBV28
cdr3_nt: TGTGCCAGCAGTTCCCGCCAGGGAAGGTTCTTC
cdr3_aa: CASSSRQGRFF

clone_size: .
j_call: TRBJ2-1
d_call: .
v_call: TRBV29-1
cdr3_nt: TGCAGCGACATAAGGGGCAGTTACAATGAGCAGTTCTTC
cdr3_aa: CSDIRGSYNEQFF

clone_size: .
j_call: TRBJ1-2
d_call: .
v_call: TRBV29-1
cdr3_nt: TGCAGCGTGAAAGAAGGGGTTAGGGGCTACACCTTC
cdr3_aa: CSVKEGVRGYTF

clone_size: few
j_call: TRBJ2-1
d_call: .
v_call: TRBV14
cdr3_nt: TGTGCCAGCAGCCAAGCTTACTACAATGAGCAGTTCTTC
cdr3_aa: CASSQAYYNEQFF

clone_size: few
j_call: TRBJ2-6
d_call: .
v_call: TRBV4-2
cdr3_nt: TGTGCCAGCAGCCAAGGAGGTAGCAGGGGCTCTGGGGCCAACGTCCTGACTTTC
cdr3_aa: CASSQGGSRGSGANVLTF

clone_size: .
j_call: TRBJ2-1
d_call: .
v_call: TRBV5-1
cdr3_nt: TGCGCCAGCAGCCCACAGGGGGGGTTGATCAATGAGCAGTTCTTC
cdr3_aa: CASSPQGGLINEQFF